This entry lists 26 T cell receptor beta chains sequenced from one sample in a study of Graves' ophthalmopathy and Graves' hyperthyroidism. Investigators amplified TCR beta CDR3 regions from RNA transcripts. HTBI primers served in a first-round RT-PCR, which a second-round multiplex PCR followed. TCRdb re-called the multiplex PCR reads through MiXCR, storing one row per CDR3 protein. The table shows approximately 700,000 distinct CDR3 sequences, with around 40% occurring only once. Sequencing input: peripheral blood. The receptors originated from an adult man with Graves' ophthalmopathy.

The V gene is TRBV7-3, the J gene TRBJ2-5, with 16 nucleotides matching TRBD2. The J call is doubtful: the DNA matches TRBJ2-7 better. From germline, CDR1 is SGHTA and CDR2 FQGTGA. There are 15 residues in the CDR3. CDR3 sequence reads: CASSLGLAGGSEQYF. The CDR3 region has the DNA TGTGCCAGCAGCCTGGGACTAGCGGGAGGGAGCGAGCAGTACTTC.

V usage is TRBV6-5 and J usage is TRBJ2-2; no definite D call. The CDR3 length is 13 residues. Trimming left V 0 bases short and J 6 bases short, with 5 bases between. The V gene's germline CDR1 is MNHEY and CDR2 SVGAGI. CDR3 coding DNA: TGTGCCAGCAGTTACTCGACCCCCGGGGAGCTGTTTTTT. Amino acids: CASSYSTPGELFF.

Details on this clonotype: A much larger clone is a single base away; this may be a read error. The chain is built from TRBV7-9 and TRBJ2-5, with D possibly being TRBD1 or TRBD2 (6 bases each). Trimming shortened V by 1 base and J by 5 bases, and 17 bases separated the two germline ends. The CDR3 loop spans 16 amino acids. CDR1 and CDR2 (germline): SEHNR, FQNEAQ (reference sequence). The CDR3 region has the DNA TGTGCCAGCAGCTTAGGGTCGTCTCGGGGGCACGAGACCCAGTACTTC. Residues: CASSLGSSRGHETQYF. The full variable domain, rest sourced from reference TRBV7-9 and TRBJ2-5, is DTGVSQNPRHKITKRGQNVTFRCDPISEHNRLYWYRQTLGQGPEFLTYFQNEAQLEKSRLLSDRFSAERPKGSFSTLEIQRTEQGDSAMYLCASSLGSSRGHETQYFGPGTRLLVL.

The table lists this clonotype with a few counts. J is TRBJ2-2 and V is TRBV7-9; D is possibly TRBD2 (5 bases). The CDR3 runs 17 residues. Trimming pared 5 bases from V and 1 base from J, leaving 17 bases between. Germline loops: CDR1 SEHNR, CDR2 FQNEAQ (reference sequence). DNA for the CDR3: TGTGCCAGCAGCCCGTCCTTTGCGGGCAGGAACACCGGGGAGCTGTTTTTT. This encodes CASSPSFAGRNTGELFF.

CDR3 in amino acids: CSVAQGSGNQHF. DNA of the CDR3: TGCAGCGTCGCCCAGGGGTCGGGCAATCAGCATTTT. The chain employs TRBV29-1 and TRBJ1-5; TRBD1 might be the D (6 bases). The germline gives CDR1 SQVTM, CDR2 ANQGSEA. V was pared by 6 bases and J by 13 bases, with 19 bases between. This CDR3 is 12 amino acids long. The full variable domain, in which reference TRBV29-1 and TRBJ1-5 provide the parts outside the CDR3, is SAVISQKPSRDICQRGTSLTIQCQVDSQVTMMFWYRQQPGQSLTLIATANQGSEATYESGFVIDKFPISRPNLTFSTLTVSNMSPEDSSIYLCSVAQGSGNQHFGDGTRLSIL.

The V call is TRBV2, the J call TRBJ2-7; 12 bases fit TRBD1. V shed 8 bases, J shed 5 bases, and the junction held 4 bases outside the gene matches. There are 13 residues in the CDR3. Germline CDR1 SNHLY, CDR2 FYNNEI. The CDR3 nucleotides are TGTGCCAGCGGTGGGACAGGGGGCGACGAGCAGTACTTC. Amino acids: CASGGTGGDEQYF.

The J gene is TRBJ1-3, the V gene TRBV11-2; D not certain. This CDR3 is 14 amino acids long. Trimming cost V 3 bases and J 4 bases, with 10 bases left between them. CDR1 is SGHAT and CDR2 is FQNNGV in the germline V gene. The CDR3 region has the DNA TGTGCCAGCAGCTTGAGGGTCCCGGGAAACACCATATATTTT. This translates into CASSLRVPGNTIYF.

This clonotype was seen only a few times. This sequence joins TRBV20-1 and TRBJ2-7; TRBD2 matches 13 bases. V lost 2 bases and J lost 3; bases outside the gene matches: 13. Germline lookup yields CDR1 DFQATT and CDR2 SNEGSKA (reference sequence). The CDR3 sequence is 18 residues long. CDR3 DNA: TGCAGTGCTAGACCCGGGACTAGCGGGGCCGGATACTACTACGAGCAGTACTTC. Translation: CSARPGTSGAGYYYEQYF.

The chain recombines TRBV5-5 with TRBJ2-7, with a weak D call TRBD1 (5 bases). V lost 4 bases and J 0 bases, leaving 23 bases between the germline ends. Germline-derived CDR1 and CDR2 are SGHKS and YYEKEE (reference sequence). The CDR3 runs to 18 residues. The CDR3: CASSQELPIDRLSYEQYF. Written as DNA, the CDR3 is TGTGCCAGCAGCCAAGAACTCCCAATCGACAGACTCTCCTACGAGCAGTACTTC.

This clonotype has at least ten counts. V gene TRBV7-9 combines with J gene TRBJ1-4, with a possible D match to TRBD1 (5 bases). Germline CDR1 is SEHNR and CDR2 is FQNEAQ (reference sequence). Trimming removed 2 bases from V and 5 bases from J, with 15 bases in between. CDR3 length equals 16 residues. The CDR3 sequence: CASSLPGRGRNEKLFF. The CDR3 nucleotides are TGTGCCAGCAGCTTACCAGGGCGAGGGAGAAATGAAAAACTGTTTTTT.

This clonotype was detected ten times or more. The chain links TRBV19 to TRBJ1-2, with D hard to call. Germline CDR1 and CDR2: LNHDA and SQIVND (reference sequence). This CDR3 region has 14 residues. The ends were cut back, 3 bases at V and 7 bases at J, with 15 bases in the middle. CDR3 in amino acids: CASSIVGKASGYTF. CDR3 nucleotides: TGTGCCAGTAGTATCGTGGGGAAGGCGAGTGGCTACACCTTC.

This CDR3 is CAISYTLNTEAFF. CDR3 coding DNA: TGTGCCATCAGTTACACCCTGAACACTGAAGCTTTCTTT. The rearrangement links TRBV10-3 to TRBJ1-1; no clear D. Germline V gene sequence: CDR1 ENHRY, CDR2 SYGVKD. The CDR3 runs 13 residues. V was clipped by 5 bases and J by 0 bases, with 7 bases between them.

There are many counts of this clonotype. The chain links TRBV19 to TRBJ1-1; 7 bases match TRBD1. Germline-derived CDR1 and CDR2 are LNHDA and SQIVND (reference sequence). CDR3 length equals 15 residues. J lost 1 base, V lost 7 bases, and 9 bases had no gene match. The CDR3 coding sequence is TGTGCCAGTATGTCCAGCGGGACAGCGAACACTGAAGCTTTCTTT. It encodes CASMSSGTANTEAFF.

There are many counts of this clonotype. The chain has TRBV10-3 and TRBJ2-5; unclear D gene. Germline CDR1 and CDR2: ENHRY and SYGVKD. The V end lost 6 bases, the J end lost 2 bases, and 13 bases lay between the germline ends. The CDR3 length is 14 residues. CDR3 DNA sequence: TGTGCCATCAGCGCGGACCAAAGTCAAGAGACCCAGTACTTC. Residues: CAISADQSQETQYF.

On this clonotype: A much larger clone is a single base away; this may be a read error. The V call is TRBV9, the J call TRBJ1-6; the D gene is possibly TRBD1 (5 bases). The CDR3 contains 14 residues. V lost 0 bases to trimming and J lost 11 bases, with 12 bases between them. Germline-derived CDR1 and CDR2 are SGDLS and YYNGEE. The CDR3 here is CASSVVQENPPLHF. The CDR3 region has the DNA TGTGCCAGCAGCGTAGTACAGGAGAATCCACCCCTCCACTTT.

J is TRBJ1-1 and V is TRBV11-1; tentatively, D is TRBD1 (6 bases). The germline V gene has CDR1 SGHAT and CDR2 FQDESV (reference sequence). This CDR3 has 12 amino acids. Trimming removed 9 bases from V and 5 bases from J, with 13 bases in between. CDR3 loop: CASDQRGTEAFF. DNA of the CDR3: TGTGCCAGTGACCAGAGGGGGACTGAAGCTTTCTTT.

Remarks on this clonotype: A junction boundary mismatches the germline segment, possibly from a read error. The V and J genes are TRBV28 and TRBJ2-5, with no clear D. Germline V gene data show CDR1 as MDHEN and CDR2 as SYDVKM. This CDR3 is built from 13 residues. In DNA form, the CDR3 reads TGTGCCAGCAGTACTCCGGGTCAAGACACCCAGTACTTC. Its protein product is CASSTPGQDTQYF.

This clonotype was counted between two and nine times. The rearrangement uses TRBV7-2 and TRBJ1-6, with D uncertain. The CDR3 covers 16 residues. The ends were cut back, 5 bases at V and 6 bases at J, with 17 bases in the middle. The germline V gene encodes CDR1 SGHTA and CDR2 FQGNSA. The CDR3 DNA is TGTGCCAGCAGCCACGGGCGAGACACCCGTAATTCACCCCTCCACTTT. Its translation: CASSHGRDTRNSPLHF.

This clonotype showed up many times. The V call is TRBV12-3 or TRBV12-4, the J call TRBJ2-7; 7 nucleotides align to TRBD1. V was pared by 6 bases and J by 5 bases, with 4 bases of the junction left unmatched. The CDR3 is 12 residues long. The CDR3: CASSLGQDEQYF. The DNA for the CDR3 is TGTGCCAGCAGCCTCGGACAGGACGAGCAGTACTTC.

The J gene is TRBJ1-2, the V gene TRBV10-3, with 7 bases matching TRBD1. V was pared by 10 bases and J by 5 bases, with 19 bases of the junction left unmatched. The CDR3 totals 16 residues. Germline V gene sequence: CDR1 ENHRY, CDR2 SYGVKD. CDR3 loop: CASSLKDQGGPYGYTF. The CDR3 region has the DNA TGTGCCAGCTCGCTCAAAGACCAGGGGGGACCTTATGGCTACACCTTC.

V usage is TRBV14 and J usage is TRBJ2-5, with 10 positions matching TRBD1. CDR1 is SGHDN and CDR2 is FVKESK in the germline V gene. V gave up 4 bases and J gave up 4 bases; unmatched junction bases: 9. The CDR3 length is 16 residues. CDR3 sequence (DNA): TGTGCCAGCAGCCCGGGGACAGGGGTTGTAACAGAGACCCAGTACTTC. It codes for CASSPGTGVVTETQYF.

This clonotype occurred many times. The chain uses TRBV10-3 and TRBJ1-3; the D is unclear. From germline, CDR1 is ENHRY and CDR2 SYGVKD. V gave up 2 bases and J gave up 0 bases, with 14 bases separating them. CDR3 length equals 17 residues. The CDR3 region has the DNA TGTGCCATCAGTGAGCCCGGAGGTTCAGCCTCTGGAAACACCATATATTTT. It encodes CAISEPGGSASGNTIYF.

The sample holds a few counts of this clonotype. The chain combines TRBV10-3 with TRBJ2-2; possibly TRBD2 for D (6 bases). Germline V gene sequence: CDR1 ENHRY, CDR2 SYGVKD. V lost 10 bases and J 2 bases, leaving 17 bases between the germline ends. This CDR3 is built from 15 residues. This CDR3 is CATGWDSQNTGELFF. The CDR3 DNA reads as TGTGCCACCGGATGGGACTCCCAAAACACCGGGGAGCTGTTTTTT.

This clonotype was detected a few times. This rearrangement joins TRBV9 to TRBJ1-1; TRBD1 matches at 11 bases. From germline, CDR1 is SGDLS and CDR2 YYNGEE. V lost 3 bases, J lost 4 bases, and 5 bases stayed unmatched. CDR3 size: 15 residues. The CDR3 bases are TGTGCCAGCAGCGCCGGGACAGGGGGATTCACTGAAGCTTTCTTT. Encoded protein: CASSAGTGGFTEAFF.

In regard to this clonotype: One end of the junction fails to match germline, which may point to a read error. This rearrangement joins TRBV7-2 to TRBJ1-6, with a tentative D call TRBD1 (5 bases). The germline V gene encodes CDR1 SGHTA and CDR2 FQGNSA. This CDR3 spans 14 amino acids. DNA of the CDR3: TGCGCCAGCAGCCAAGATTTGGGGGGTTCACCCCTCCACTTT. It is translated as CASSQDLGGSPLHF.

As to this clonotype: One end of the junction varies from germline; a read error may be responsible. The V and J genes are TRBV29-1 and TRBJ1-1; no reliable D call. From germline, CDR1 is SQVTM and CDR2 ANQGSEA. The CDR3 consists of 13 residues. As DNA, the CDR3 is TGCAGCGTTGTATCGGGCGGGAACACTGAGGCTTTCTTT. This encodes CSVVSGGNTEAFF.